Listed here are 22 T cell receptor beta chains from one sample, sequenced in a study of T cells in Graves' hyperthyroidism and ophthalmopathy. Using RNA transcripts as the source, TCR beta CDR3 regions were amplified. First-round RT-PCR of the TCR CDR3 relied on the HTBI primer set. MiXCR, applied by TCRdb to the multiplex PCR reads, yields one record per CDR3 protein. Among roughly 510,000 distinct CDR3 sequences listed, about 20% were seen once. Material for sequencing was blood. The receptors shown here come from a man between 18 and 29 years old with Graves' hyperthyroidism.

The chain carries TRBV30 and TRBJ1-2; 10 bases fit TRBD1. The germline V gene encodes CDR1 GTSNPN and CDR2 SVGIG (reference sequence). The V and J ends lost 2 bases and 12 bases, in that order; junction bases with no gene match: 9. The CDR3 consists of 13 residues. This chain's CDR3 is CAWSWGRDRGDTF. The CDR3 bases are TGTGCCTGGAGTTGGGGAAGGGACAGGGGTGACACCTTC.

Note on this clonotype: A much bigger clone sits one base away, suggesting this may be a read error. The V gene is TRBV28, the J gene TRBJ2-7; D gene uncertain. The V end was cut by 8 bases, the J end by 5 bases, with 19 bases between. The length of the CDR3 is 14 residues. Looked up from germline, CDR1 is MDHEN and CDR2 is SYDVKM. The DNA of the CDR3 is TGTGCCAGCTCACCACGGGTGGCTTCCGACGAGCAGTACTTC. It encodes CASSPRVASDEQYF.

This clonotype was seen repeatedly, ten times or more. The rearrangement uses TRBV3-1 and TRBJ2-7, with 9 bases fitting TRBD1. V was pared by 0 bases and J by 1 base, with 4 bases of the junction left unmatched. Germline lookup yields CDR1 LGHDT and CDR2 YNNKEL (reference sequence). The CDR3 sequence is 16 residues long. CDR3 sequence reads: CASSQDPGTGSYEQYF. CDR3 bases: TGTGCCAGCAGCCAAGATCCCGGGACAGGGTCCTACGAGCAGTACTTC.

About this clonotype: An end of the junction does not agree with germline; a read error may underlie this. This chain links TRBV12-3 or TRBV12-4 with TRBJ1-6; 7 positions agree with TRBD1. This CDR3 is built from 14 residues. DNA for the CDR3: TGTGCCAGCAGTCCGGTAGGGGGCAATTCACCCATCCACTTT. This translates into CASSPVGGNSPIHF.

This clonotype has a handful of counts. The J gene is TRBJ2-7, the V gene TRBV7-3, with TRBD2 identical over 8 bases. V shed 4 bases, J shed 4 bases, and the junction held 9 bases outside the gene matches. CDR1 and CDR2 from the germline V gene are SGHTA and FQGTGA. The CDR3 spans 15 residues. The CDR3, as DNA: TGTGCCAGCAGCTCCCAAGTAGCGGGGCTATACGAGCAGTACTTC. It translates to CASSSQVAGLYEQYF.

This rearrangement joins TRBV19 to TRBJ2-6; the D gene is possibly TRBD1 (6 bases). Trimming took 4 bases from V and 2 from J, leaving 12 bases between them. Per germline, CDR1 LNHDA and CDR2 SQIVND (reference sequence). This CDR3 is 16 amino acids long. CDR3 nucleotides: TGTGCCAGTAGTAGACAGGTGAGGGCTGGGGCCAACGTCCTGACTTTC. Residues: CASSRQVRAGANVLTF.

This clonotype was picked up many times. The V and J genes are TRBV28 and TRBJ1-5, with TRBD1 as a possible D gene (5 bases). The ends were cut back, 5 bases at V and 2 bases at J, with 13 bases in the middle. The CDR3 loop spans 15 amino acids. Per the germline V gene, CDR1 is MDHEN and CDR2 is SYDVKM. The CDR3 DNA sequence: TGTGCCAGCAGTGGGGGTAGTTCTGGCAATCAGCCCCAGCATTTT. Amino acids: CASSGGSSGNQPQHF.

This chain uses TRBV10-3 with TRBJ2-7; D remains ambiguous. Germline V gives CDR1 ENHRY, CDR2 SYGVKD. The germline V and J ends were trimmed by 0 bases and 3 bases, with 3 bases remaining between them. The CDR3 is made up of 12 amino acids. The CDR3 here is CAISESVYEQYF. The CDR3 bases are TGTGCCATCAGTGAGTCTGTCTACGAGCAGTACTTC.

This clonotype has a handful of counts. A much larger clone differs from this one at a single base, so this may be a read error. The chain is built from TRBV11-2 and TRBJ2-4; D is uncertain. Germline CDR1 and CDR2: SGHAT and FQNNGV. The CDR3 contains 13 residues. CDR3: CASSARDFNIKYF. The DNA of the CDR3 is TGTGCCAGCAGCGCGCGTGACTTCAACATTAAGTACTTC.

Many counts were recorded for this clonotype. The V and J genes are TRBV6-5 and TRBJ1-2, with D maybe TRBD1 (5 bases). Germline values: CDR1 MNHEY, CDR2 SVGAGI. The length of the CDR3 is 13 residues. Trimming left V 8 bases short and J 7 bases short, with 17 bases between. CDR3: CASVEAVTGGYTF. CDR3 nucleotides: TGTGCCAGCGTCGAGGCAGTAACAGGTGGCTACACCTTC.

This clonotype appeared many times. DNA of the CDR3: TGTGCCAGTAGTATAGATCCCGGCCCCCAGCATTTT. It encodes CASSIDPGPQHF. The chain combines TRBV19 with TRBJ1-5, with D hard to call. Germline V gene sequence: CDR1 LNHDA, CDR2 SQIVND (reference sequence). This CDR3 spans 12 amino acids. Trimming removed 0 bases at V and 10 bases at J, with 7 bases between. The variable domain in full, completed from reference TRBV19 and TRBJ1-5, reads DGGITQSPKYLFRKEGQNVTLSCEQNLNHDAMYWYRQDPGQGLRLIYYSQIVNDFQKGDIAEGYSVSREKKESFPLTVTSAQKNPTAFYLCASSIDPGPQHFGDGTRLSIL.

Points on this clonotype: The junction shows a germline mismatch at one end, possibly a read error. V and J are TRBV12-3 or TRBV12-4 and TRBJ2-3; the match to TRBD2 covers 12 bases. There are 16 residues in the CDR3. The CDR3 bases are TGTGCCAGCAGTCTCGGACTAGCGGGGTTGGCAGATACACAGTATTTT. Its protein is CASSLGLAGLADTQYF.

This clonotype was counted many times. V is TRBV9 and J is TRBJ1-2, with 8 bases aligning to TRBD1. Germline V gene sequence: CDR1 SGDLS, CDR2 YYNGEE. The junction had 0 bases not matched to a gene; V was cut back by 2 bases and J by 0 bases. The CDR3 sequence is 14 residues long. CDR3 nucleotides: TGTGCCAGCAGCGTGACAGGGGCTAACTATGGCTACACCTTC. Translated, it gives CASSVTGANYGYTF.

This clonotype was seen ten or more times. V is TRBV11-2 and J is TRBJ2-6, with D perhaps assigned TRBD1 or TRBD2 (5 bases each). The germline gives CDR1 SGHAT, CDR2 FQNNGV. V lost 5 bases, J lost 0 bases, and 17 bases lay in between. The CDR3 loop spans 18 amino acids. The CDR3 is CASSGLRAPLSGANVLTF. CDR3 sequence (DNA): TGTGCCAGCAGCGGACTCAGGGCGCCACTCTCTGGGGCCAACGTCCTGACTTTC.

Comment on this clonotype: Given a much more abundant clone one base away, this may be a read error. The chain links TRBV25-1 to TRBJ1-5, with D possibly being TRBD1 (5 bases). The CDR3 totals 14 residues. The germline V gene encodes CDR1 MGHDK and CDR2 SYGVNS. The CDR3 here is CACSGYARGQPQHF. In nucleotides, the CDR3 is TGTGCCTGCAGTGGTTATGCTAGGGGTCAGCCCCAGCATTTT. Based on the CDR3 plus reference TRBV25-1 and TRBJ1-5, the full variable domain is EADIYQTPRYLVIGTGKKITLECSQTMGHDKMYWYQQDPGMELHLIHYSYGVNSTEKGDLSSESTVSRIRTEHFPLTLESARPSHTSQYLCACSGYARGQPQHFGDGTRLSIL.

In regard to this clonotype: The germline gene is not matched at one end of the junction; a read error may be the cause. Here the CDR3 DNA reads TGTGCCAGCAGTGAAGAGGGCATCACATCCTACGATCAGTACTTC. Translated, it gives CASSEEGITSYDQYF. V gene TRBV6-1 combines with J gene TRBJ2-7; D unresolved. There are 15 residues in the CDR3. The germline CDR1 and CDR2 sequences are MNHNS and SASEGT.

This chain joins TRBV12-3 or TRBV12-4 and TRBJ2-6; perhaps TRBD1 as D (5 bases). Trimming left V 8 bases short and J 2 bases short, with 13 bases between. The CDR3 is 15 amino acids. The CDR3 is CASSPPGPGANVLTF. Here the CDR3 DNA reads TGTGCCAGCTCACCACCAGGGCCTGGGGCCAACGTCCTGACTTTC.

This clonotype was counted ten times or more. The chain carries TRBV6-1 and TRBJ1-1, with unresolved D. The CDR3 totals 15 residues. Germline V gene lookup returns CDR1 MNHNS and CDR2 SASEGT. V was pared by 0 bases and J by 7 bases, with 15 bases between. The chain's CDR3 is CASSEATRSNGEAFF. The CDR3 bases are TGTGCCAGCAGTGAAGCTACACGGTCTAACGGTGAAGCTTTCTTT.

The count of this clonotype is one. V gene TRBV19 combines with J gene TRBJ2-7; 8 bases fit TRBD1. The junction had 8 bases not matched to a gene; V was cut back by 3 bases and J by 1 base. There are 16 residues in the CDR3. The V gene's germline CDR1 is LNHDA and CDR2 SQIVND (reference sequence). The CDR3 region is CASSISGRGLSYEQYF. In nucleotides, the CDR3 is TGTGCCAGTAGTATTTCGGGCAGGGGGCTTTCCTACGAGCAGTACTTC.

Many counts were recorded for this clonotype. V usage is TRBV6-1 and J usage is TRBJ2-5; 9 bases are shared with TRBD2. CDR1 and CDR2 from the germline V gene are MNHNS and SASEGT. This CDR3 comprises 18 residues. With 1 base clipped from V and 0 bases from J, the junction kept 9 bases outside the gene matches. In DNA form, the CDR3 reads TGTGCCAGCAGTGAAGTGATTAGCGGGGGCGCGGACCAAGAGACCCAGTACTTC. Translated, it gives CASSEVISGGADQETQYF.

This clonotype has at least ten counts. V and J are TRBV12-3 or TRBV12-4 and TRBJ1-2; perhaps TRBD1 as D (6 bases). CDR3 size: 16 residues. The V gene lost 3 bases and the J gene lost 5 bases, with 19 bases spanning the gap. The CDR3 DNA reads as TGTGCCAGCAGTTTCACGGTCGTGGGGGCGAAGTATGGCTACACCTTC. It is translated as CASSFTVVGAKYGYTF.

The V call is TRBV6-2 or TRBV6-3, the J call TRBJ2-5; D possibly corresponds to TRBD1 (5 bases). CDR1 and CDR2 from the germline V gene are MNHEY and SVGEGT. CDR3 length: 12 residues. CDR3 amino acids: CATQAQGETQYF. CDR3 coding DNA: TGTGCGACCCAGGCCCAGGGAGAGACCCAGTACTTC.